Sequencing of this TCR beta chain was carried out in a study of vaccination effects on CD4 cells after COVID-19. About the study: Post-vaccine sampling occurred a median 72 days after the second dose.

Points on this clone: Its specificity is unknown.

After expansion with viral peptide pools in the ViraFEST assay, antigen-specific CD4+ T cells were sequenced. Following 10 days of culture, CD4+ T cells were isolated. Every participant took two doses of the BNT162b2 or mRNA-1273 vaccine. All vaccine recipients tested negative for nucleocapsid antibodies and had never contracted SARS-CoV-2 infection. About 2 million PBMC were placed in each well, which was supplemented with about 9.3 IU/ml IL-2 and around 9.4 ug/ml peptides. On both days 3 and 7, half of the culture medium was replaced with IL-2 medium. Looked up from germline, CDR1 is SGHAT and CDR2 is FQNNGV. CDR3 length: 16 residues. With 5 bases clipped from V and 9 bases from J, the junction kept 12 bases outside the gene matches. Clones were sequenced by immunoSEQ multiplex PCR, and TCRdb holds only the in-frame ones, with some missing. The sample yields around 69,000 clones, about 67% seen once.

The sample was CD4+ T cells from PBMCs cultured with HCoV-229E spike peptides, taken after COVID-19 vaccination. The TCR sequence derives from a human donor who received a COVID-19 vaccine. J is TRBJ1-6 and V is TRBV11-2, with 8 bases fitting TRBD1. CDR3 nucleotide sequence: TGTGCCAGCAGCGCGGGACCGGACAGGGCTAGTTCACCCCTCCACTTT. This sequence encodes CASSAGPDRASSPLHF.